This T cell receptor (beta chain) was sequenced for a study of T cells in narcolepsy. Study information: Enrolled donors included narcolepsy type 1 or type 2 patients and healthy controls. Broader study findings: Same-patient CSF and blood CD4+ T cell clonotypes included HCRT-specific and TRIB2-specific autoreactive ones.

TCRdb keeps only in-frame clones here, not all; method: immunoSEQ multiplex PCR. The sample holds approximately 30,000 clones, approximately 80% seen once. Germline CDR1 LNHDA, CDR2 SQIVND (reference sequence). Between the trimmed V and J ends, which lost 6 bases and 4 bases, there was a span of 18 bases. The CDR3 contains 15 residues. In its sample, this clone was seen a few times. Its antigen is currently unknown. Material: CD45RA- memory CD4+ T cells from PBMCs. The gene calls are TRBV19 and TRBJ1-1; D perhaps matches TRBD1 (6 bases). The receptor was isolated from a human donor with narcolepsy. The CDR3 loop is CASRHPRGPPTEAFF. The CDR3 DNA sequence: TGTGCCAGTAGACATCCCAGGGGCCCCCCCACTGAAGCTTTCTTT.